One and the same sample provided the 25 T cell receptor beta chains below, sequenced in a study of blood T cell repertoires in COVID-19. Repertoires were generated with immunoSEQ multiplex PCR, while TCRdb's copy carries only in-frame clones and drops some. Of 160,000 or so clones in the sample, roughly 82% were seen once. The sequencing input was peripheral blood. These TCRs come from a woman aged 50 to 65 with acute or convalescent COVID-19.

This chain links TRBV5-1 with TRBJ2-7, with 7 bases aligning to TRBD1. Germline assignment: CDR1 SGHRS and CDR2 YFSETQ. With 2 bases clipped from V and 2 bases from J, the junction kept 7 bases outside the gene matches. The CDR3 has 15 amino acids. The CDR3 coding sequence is TGCGCCAGCAGCTTTGCGACAGGGACCACCTACGAGCAGTACTTC. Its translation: CASSFATGTTYEQYF. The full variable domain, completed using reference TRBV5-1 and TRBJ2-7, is KAGVTQTPRYLIKTRGQQVTLSCSPISGHRSVSWYQQTPGQGLQFLFEYFSETQRNKGNFPGRFSGRQFSNSRSEMNVSTLELGDSALYLCASSFATGTTYEQYFGPGTRLTVT.

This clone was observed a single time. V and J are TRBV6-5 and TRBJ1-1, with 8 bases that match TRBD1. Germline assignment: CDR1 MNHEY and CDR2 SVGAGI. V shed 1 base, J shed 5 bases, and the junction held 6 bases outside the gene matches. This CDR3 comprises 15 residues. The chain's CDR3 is CASSYWRTGMTEAFF. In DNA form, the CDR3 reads TGTGCCAGCAGTTACTGGAGGACAGGGATGACTGAAGCTTTCTTT.

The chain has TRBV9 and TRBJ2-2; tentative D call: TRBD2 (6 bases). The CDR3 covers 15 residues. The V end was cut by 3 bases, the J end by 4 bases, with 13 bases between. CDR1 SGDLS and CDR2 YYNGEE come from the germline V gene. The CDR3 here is CASSEHGTPTGELFF. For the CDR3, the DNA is TGTGCCAGCAGCGAACACGGGACTCCCACCGGGGAGCTGTTTTTT.

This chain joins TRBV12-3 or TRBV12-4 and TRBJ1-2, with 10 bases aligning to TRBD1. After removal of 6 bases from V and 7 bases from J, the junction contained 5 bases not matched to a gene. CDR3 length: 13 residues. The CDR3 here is CASSRGQGVGYTF. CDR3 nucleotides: TGTGCCAGCAGCCGAGGACAGGGGGTTGGCTACACCTTC.

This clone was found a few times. CDR3 bases: TGTGCCAGCAGACTAAGAGTCGGGACAGGGGTCCCTTGGACTGAAGCTTTCTTT. Translation gives CASRLRVGTGVPWTEAFF. V and J are TRBV27 and TRBJ1-1; 10 bases align to TRBD1. Per germline, CDR1 MNHEY and CDR2 SMNVEV (reference sequence). The CDR3 length is 18 residues. The V segment lost 6 bases and the J segment 5 bases; nucleotides outside the gene matches: 18.

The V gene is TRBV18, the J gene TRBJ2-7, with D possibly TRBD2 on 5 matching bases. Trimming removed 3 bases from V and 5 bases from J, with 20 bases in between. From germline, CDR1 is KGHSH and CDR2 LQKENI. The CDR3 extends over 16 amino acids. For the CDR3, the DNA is TGTGCCAGCTCACCTAAGCTAGCCGGGATTTGGGACGAGCAGTACTTC. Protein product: CASSPKLAGIWDEQYF.

The chain's CDR3 is CASSGGTGGTEQFF. CDR3 coding DNA: TGTGCCAGTAGTGGGGGTACAGGGGGCACTGAGCAGTTCTTC. The genes are TRBV19 and TRBJ2-1; 9 nucleotides line up with TRBD1. Germline V gives CDR1 LNHDA, CDR2 SQIVND (reference sequence). The CDR3 loop spans 14 amino acids. J was trimmed by 9 bases and V by 5 bases; bases with no gene match: 8.

CDR3 amino acids: CASSQRGRFHNEQFF. Written as DNA, the CDR3 is TGTGCCAGCAGCCAGCGGGGACGCTTCCACAATGAGCAGTTCTTC. V usage is TRBV3-1 (or the pseudogene TRBV3-2) and J usage is TRBJ2-1, with D perhaps TRBD2 (6 bases). V lost 3 bases and J 5 bases, leaving 14 bases between the germline ends. Germline CDR1 LGHDT, CDR2 YNNKEL (reference sequence). CDR3 length: 15 amino acids.

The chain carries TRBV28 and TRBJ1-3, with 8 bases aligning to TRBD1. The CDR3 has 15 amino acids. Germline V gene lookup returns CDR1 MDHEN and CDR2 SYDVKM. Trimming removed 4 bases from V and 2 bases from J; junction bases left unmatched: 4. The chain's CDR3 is CASSSWTGTGNTIYF. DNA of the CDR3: TGTGCCAGCAGTTCCTGGACAGGGACTGGAAACACCATATATTTT.

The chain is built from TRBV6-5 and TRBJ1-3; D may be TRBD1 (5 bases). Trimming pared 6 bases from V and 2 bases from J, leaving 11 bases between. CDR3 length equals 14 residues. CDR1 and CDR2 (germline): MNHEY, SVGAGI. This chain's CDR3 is CASRQVGAGNTIYF. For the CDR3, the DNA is TGTGCCAGCAGACAAGTAGGGGCTGGAAACACCATATATTTT.

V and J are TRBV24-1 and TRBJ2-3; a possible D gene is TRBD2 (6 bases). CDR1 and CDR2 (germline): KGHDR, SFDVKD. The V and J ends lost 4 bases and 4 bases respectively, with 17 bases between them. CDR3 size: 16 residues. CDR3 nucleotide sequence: TGTGCCACCAGTGACCATCTAGCGAGAGGCCCAGATACGCAGTATTTT. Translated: CATSDHLARGPDTQYF.

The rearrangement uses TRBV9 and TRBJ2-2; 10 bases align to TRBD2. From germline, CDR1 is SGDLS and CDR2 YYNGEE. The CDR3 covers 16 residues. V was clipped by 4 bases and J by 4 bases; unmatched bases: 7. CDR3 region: CASSQPLAGATGELFF. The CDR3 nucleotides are TGTGCCAGCAGCCAACCTCTAGCGGGAGCCACCGGGGAGCTGTTTTTT.

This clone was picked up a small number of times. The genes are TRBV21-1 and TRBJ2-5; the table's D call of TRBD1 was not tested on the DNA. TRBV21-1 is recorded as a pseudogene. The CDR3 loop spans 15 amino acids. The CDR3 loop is CASRTGAEYQETQYF. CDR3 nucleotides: TGTGCCAGCAGGACAGGGGCCGAGTACCAAGAGACCCAGTACTTC.

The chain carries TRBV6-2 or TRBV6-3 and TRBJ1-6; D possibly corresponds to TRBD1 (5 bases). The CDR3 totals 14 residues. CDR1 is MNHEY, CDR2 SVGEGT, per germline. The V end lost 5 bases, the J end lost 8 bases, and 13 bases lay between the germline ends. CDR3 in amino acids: CASSRSGFDSPLHF. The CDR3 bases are TGTGCCAGCAGTAGATCAGGGTTCGATTCACCCCTCCACTTT.

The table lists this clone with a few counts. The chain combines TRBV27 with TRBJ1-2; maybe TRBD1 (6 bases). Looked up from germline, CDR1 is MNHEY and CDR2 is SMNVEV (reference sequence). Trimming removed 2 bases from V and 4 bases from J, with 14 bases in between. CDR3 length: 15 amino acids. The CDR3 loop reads CASSLIGRGTYGYTF. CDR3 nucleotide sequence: TGTGCCAGCAGTTTAATAGGCAGGGGAACCTATGGCTACACCTTC.

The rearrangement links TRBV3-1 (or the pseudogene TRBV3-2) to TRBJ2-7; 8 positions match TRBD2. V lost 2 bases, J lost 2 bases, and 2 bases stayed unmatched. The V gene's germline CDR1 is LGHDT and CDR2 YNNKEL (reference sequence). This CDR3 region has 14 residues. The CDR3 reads CASSQTSGTYEQYF. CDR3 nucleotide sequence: TGTGCCAGCAGCCAAACTAGCGGAACCTACGAGCAGTACTTC.

The CDR3 loop is CASSKIREGYTF. CDR3 bases: TGTGCCAGCAGCAAAATCCGTGAGGGCTACACCTTC. The V and J genes are TRBV21-1 and TRBJ1-2. TRBV21-1 is a pseudogene locus. The CDR3 spans 12 residues.

CDR3 protein: CAWIGHLNQPQHF. CDR3 nucleotide sequence: TGTGCCTGGATAGGACACCTTAATCAGCCCCAGCATTTT. The gene calls are TRBV30 and TRBJ1-5; weak D call: TRBD1 (5 bases). This CDR3 is built from 13 residues. Trimming took 4 bases from V and 4 from J, leaving 11 bases between them. Germline-derived CDR1 and CDR2 are GTSNPN and SVGIG (reference sequence).

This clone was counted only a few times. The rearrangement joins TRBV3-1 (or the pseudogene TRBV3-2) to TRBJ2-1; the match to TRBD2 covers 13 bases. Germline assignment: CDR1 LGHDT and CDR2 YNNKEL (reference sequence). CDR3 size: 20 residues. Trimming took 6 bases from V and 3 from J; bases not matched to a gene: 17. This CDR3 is CASRPVTSGGPTPLYNEQFF. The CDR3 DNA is TGTGCCAGCAGGCCCGTGACTAGCGGGGGGCCCACTCCTCTCTACAATGAGCAGTTCTTC.

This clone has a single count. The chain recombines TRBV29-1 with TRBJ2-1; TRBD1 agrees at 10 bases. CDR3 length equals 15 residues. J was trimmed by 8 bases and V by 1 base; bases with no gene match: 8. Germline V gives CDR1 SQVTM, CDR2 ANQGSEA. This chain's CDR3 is CSVEVLGTGVDEQFF. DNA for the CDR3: TGCAGCGTTGAAGTGTTAGGGACAGGGGTCGATGAGCAGTTCTTC.

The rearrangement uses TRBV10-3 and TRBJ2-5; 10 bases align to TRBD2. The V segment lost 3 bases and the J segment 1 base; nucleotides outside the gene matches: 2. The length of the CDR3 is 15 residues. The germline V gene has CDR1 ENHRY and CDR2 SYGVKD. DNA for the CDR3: TGTGCCATCAGTGATAGCGGGGGGCCCCAAGAGACCCAGTACTTC. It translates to CAISDSGGPQETQYF.

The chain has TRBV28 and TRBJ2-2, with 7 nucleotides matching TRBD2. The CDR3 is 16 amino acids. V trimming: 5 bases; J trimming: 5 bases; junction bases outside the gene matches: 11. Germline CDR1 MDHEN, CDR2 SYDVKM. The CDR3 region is CASSDPLGEGTGELFF. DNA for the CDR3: TGTGCCAGCAGTGACCCACTAGGGGAGGGTACCGGGGAGCTGTTTTTT.

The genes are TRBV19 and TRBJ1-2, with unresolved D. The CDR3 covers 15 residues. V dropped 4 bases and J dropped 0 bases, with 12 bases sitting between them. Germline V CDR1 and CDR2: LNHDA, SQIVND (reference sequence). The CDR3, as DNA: TGTGCCAGTAGTACCGGGGAGGCAACTAACTATGGCTACACCTTC. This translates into CASSTGEATNYGYTF.

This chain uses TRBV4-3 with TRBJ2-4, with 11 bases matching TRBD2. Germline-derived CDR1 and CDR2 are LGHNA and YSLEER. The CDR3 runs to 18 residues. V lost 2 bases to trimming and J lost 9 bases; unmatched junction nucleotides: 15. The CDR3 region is CASSQNPSSGGFGGIQYF. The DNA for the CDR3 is TGCGCCAGCAGCCAAAATCCTTCTAGCGGGGGGTTTGGGGGCATTCAGTACTTC.

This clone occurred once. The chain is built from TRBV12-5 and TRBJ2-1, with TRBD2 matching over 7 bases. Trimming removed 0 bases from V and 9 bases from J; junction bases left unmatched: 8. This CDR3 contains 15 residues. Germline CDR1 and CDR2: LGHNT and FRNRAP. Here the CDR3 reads CASGLVSAAGVEQFF. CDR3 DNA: TGTGCTAGTGGTTTGGTAAGCGCGGCGGGAGTTGAGCAGTTCTTC.